The rows below give T cell receptor beta chains drawn from one sample of a study of shared clonotypes between healthy human individuals. Here immunoSEQ multiplex PCR was the method, and the copy in TCRdb shows in-frame clones only, minus some. The sample records about half a million clones, 79% being singletons. Sequencing was performed on PBMCs. These receptors all stem from a woman aged 40 to 55 in good health. Some clones in this sample may be carry-over from other donors' samples. The CDR3 runs from the conserved cysteine through the conserved F or W. A D gene is named only where the DNA matches it firmly. Only part of the rows carry a size: once, few, many, or a class if the clone is expanded.

CDR3aa	CDR3nt	d_gene	abundance	v_gene	j_gene
CASSARPGVGNSNQPQHF	TGTGCCAGCAGCGCTCGACCAGGGGTAGGGAATAGCAATCAGCCCCAGCATTTT	.	.	TRBV7-2	TRBJ1-5
CASNEGPVTEAFF	TGTGCCAGCAACGAAGGTCCAGTCACTGAAGCTTTCTTT	.	few	TRBV2	TRBJ1-1
CASSDSVTGVGGYTF	TGTGCCAGCAGTGACTCCGTTACAGGGGTCGGTGGCTACACCTTC	TRBD1	.	TRBV6-4	TRBJ1-2
CASSLGTAMNTEAFF	TGTGCCAGCAGTTTAGGGACGGCTATGAACACTGAAGCTTTCTTT	.	few	TRBV27	TRBJ1-1
CASSWKGGDEKLFF	TGTGCCAGCAGCTGGAAGGGGGGGGATGAAAAACTGTTTTTT	.	once	TRBV5-4	TRBJ1-4
CASSEAQGQGNYEQYF	TGTGCCAGCAGTGAAGCCCAGGGACAGGGCAACTACGAGCAGTACTTC	TRBD1	.	TRBV6-1	TRBJ2-7
CASGASRSIGEQFF	TGTGCCAGCGGGGCATCCCGGTCGATCGGTGAGCAGTTCTTC	.	.	TRBV6-1	TRBJ2-1
CASSLGGPTEAFF	TGTGCCAGCAGCTTAGGAGGGCCCACTGAAGCTTTCTTT	.	.	TRBV7-9	TRBJ1-1
CASSLDLDTDTQYF	TGTGCCAGCAGCTTAGATCTGGACACAGATACGCAGTATTTT	.	.	TRBV7-6	TRBJ2-3
CASSSSGAGYGYTF	TGCGCCAGCAGCTCGTCAGGGGCGGGCTATGGCTACACCTTC	.	.	TRBV5-1	TRBJ1-2
CATLNGHRGLAKNIQYF	TGTGCCACCCTAAACGGGCACAGGGGGCTAGCCAAAAACATTCAGTACTTC	TRBD1	.	TRBV6-4	TRBJ2-4
CASSPGLAGGPGEQFF	TGTGCCAGCTCACCGGGACTAGCGGGAGGGCCGGGTGAGCAGTTCTTC	TRBD2	.	TRBV18	TRBJ2-1
CSVVSPGQAPEQYF	TGCAGCGTGGTGAGCCCGGGCCAAGCGCCGGAGCAGTACTTC	.	once	TRBV29-1	TRBJ2-5
CASSLGLTRSEKLFF	TGCGCCAGCAGCTTGGGGTTAACCCGGAGTGAAAAACTGTTTTTT	.	.	TRBV5-1	TRBJ1-4
CASSEGGSSTDTQYF	TGTGCCAGCAGCGAAGGCGGGAGTTCCACAGATACGCAGTATTTT	TRBD2	.	TRBV28	TRBJ2-3
CASSLGLAEIQETQYF	TGTGCCAGCAGCTTAGGGCTAGCAGAGATCCAAGAGACCCAGTACTTC	.	.	TRBV7-9	TRBJ2-5
CAWRGPGGTGNTIYF	TGTGCCTGGAGGGGTCCGGGAGGAACTGGAAACACCATATATTTT	.	.	TRBV30	TRBJ1-3
CASSSLVTGGNEQFF	TGTGCCAGCAGCTCCCTGGTGACAGGGGGCAATGAGCAGTTCTTC	TRBD1	few	TRBV5-8	TRBJ2-1
CASSSRLGLAVFEQFF	TGTGCCAGCAGCTCCCGTCTGGGACTAGCGGTATTTGAGCAGTTCTTC	TRBD2	many	TRBV14	TRBJ2-1
CASSQVGDNEQFF	TGTGCCAGCAGCCAAGTGGGGGACAATGAGCAGTTCTTC	.	few	TRBV4-2	TRBJ2-1
CSVALTKETQYF	TGCAGCGTTGCCTTGACAAAAGAGACCCAGTACTTC	.	.	TRBV29-1	TRBJ2-5
CASSLVLGQGLETEAFF	TGTGCCAGCAGCTTAGTTTTGGGGCAGGGTCTGGAGACTGAAGCTTTCTTT	.	.	TRBV11-1	TRBJ1-1
CASRRQGASNQPQHF	TGTGCCAGCAGAAGGCAGGGGGCGAGCAATCAGCCCCAGCATTTT	TRBD1	once	TRBV28	TRBJ1-5
CASSLWGAGYGYTF	TGTGCCAGCAGTTTATGGGGGGCGGGCTATGGCTACACCTTC	.	.	TRBV28	TRBJ1-2
CASSYSLAGDGYTF	TGTGCCAGCAGTTACTCGCTGGCAGGGGATGGCTACACCTTC	.	few	TRBV6-5	TRBJ1-2
CASSLTSGRSDEQFF	TGTGCCAGCTCCCTGACTAGCGGGAGGTCGGATGAGCAGTTCTTC	TRBD2	many	TRBV18	TRBJ2-1
CATSREDAHEQYF	TGTGCCACCAGCAGAGAGGATGCCCACGAGCAGTACTTC	.	few	TRBV15	TRBJ2-7
CASISMDGYTF	TGTGCCAGCATAAGTATGGATGGCTACACCTTC	.	few	TRBV28	TRBJ1-2
CASSLGGQASYEQYF	TGTGCCAGCAGTTTAGGGGGACAGGCCTCCTACGAGCAGTACTTC	TRBD1	few	TRBV28	TRBJ2-7
CASSLRTSGFKREEQYF	TGTGCCAGCAGCCTTAGGACTAGCGGGTTCAAACGGGAAGAGCAGTACTTC	TRBD2	.	TRBV5-6	TRBJ2-7
CASSFRLAGEQYF	TGTGCCAGCAGTTTTAGGCTAGCTGGAGAGCAGTACTTC	.	.	TRBV28	TRBJ2-5
CASSSQVSSGGSNYGYTF	TGTGCCAGCAGCTCCCAAGTCTCATCCGGGGGTTCCAACTATGGCTACACCTTC	.	once	TRBV7-2	TRBJ1-2
CASKPNGRGSYNEQFF	TGTGCCAGCAAGCCTAACGGGAGAGGGTCCTACAATGAGCAGTTCTTC	.	few	TRBV6-6	TRBJ2-1
CASTTAGIPLPGNTIYF	TGTGCCAGCACCACCGCGGGTATCCCCTTGCCCGGAAACACCATATATTTT	.	few	TRBV7-9	TRBJ1-3
CASSVDDRQETQYF	TGTGCCAGCAGCGTAGATGACAGACAAGAGACCCAGTACTTC	.	.	TRBV9	TRBJ2-5
CASSLAAQETQYF	TGTGCCAGCAGCTTAGCGGCCCAAGAGACCCAGTACTTC	.	.	TRBV7-3	TRBJ2-5
CASSLAGDSSYNEQFF	TGCGCCAGCAGCTTGGCCGGCGACAGCTCCTACAATGAGCAGTTCTTC	.	.	TRBV5-1	TRBJ2-1
CAWSQVPEGNGYTF	TGTGCCTGGAGTCAGGTCCCGGAAGGGAATGGCTACACCTTC	.	.	TRBV30	TRBJ1-2